The clone carrying this T cell receptor beta chain was picked up many times. What it binds is unknown. V lost 0 bases, J lost 6 bases, and 13 bases lay in between. Looked up from germline, CDR1 is SGHRS and CDR2 is YFSETQ. CDR3 length: 15 residues. Ophthalmopathy patients all had a Clinical Activity Score of at least 3, a NOSPECS grade of at least 4 and disease under 3 months old. Clinical symptoms, serum thyroxine, TRAb, thyroid ultrasound and orbital computed tomography informed diagnoses. Amplification of TCR beta CDR3 regions was performed using RNA transcripts as template. Researchers ran a first-round RT-PCR on the TCR CDR3 using the HTBI primer set. TCRdb re-called the multiplex PCR reads with MiXCR, one entry per CDR3 protein. The data hold 500,000 to 650,000 distinct CDR3 sequences, with about 15% observed a single time. The data originate from a study of T cells in Graves' hyperthyroidism and ophthalmopathy.

Findings and caveats of the study: Prediction of ophthalmopathy progression came a median roughly 6.6 months pre-onset. Expanded thyroid clonotypes (above 0.001) were mostly also found in blood.

The receptor was derived from a woman under 30 with Graves' ophthalmopathy. Sequencing used blood. The chain couples TRBV5-1 to TRBJ2-1, with TRBD2 as a possible D gene (5 bases). The DNA of the CDR3 is TGCGCCAGCAGCTTGGTGGCTAGCTTTCGCAATGAGCAGTTCTTC. It codes for CASSLVASFRNEQFF.